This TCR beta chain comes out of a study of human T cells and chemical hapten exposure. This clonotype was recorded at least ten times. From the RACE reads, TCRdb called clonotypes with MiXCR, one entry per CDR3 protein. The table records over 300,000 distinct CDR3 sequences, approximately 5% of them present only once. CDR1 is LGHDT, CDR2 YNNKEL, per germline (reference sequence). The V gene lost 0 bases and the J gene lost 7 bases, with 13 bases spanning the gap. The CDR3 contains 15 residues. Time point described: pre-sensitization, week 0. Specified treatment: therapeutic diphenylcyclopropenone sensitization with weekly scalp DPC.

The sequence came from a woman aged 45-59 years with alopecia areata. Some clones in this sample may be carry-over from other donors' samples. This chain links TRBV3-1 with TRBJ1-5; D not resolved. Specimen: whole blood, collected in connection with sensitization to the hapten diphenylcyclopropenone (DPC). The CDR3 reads CASSQEPAVGQPQHF. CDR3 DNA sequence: TGTGCCAGCAGCCAAGAGCCGGCAGTGGGGCAGCCCCAGCATTTT.